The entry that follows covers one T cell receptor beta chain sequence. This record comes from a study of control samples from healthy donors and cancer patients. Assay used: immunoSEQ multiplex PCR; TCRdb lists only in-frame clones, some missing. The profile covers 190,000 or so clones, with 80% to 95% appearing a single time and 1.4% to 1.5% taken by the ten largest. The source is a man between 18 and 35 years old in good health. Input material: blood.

The CDR3 region is CASSLALGGAANEQFF. In DNA form, the CDR3 reads TGTGCCAGCAGTTTGGCCCTGGGGGGGGCTGCCAATGAGCAGTTCTTC. The chain uses TRBV27 and TRBJ2-1; D may be TRBD2 (7 bases). Deletions cut 3 bases from V and 6 bases from J, with 18 bases between. Germline V gene lookup returns CDR1 MNHEY and CDR2 SMNVEV (reference sequence). The CDR3 consists of 16 residues.